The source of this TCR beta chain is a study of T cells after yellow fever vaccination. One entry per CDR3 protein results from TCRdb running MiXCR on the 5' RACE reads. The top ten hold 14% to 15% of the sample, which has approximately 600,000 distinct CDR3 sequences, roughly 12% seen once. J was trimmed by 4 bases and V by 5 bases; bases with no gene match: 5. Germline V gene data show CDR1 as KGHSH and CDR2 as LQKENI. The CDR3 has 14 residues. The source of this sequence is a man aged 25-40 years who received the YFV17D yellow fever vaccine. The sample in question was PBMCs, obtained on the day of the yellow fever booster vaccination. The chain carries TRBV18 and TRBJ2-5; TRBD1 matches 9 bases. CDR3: CASSMDRGGETQYF. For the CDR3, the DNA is TGTGCCAGCTCAATGGACAGGGGAGGAGAGACCCAGTACTTC.